This T cell receptor beta chain was sequenced in a study of blood T cell repertoires in COVID-19. Study overall: Acute and convalescent COVID-19 samples came from the United States, Italy and Spain. T cells, B-cell-depleted T cells, or PBMCs supplied cDNA or gDNA.

This CDR3 contains 15 residues. Germline V gene sequence: CDR1 SGHVS, CDR2 FQNEAQ. V was clipped by 0 bases and J by 8 bases, with 13 bases between them. Original handling: Reference gene primer amplification in the assay estimated nucleated cell counts. Measured with immunoSEQ multiplex PCR; TCRdb has only the in-frame clones, and not every one. V, J and clone size derive from that table, while D and trimming were established from the DNA sequence. The sample lists 150,000 to 200,000 clones; 70% to 90% were seen once. Sequenced: peripheral blood. The chain uses TRBV7-8 and TRBJ1-4; D unresolved. The clonotype comes from a man aged 60 to 75 with acute or convalescent COVID-19. The CDR3 DNA reads as TGTGCCAGCAGCTTAGCGCGGTGGACGGGGGAAAAACTGTTTTTT. The encoded protein is CASSLARWTGEKLFF.